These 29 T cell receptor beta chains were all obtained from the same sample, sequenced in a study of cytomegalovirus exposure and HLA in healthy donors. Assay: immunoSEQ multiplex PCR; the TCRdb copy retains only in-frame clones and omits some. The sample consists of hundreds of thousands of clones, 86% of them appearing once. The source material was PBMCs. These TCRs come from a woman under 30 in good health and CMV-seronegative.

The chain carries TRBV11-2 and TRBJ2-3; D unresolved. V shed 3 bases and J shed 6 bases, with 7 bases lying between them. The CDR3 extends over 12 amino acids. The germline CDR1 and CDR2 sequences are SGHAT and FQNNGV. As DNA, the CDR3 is TGTGCCAGCAGCTTTATATTTGATACGCAGTATTTT. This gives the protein CASSFIFDTQYF.

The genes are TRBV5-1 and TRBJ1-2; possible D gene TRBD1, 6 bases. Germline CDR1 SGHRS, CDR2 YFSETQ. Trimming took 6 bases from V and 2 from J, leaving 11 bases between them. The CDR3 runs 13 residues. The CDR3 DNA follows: TGCGCCAGCACCCAGGGGACCAACTATGGCTACACCTTC. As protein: CASTQGTNYGYTF.

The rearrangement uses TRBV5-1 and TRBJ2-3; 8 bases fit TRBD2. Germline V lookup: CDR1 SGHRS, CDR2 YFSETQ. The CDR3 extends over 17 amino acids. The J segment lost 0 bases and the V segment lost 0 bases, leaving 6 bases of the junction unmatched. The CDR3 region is CASSLAPGGLSTDTQYF. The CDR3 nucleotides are TGCGCCAGCAGCTTGGCCCCGGGGGGGCTTAGCACAGATACGCAGTATTTT.

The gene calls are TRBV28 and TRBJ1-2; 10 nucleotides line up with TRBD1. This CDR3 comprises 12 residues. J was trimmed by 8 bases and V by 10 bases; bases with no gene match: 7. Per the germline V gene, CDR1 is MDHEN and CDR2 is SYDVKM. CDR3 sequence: CATETGGRGYTF. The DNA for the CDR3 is TGTGCCACCGAGACAGGGGGCAGGGGCTACACCTTC.

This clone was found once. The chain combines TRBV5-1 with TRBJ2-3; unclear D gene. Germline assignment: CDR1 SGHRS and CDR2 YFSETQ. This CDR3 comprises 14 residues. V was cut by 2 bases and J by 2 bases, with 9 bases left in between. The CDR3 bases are TGCGCCAGCAGCTTAGAGGAGAACACAGATACGCAGTATTTT. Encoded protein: CASSLEENTDTQYF.

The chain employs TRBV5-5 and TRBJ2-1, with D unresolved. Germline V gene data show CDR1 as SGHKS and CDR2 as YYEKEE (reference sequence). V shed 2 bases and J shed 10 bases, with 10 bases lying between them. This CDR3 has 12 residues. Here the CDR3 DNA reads TGTGCCAGCAGCTTTACAGAGATCGAGCAGTTCTTC. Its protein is CASSFTEIEQFF.

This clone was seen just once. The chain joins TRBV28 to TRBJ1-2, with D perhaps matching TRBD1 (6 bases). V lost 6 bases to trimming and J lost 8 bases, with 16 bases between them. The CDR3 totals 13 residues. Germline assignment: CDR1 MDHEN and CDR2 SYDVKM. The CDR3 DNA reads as TGTGCCAGCAGCAAGGGACAACGGCGCGGCTACACCTTC. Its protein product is CASSKGQRRGYTF.

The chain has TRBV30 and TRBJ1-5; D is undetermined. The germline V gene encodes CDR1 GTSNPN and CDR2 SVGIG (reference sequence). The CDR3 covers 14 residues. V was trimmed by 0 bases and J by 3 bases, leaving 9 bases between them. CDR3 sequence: CAWSVLRDNQPQHF. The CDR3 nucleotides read TGTGCCTGGAGTGTATTGAGGGACAATCAGCCCCAGCATTTT.

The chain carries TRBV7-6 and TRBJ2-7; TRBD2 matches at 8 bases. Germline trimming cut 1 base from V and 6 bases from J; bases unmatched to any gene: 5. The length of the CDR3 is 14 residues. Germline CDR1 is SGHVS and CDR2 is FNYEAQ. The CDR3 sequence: CASSLGAGAGEQYF. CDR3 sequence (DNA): TGTGCCAGCAGCTTAGGAGCGGGAGCTGGCGAGCAGTACTTC.

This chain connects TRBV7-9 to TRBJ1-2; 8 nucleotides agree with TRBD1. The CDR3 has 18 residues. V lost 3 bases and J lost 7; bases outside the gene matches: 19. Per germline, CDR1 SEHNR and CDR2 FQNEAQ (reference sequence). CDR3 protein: CASSFGQGKVTVEGGYTF. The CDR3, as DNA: TGTGCCAGCAGCTTTGGACAGGGTAAAGTTACGGTTGAGGGTGGCTACACCTTC.

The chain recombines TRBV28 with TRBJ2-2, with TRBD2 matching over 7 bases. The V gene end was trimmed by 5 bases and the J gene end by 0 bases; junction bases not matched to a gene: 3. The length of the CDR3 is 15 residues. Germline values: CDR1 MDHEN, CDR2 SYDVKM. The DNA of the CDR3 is TGTGCCAGCAGTGCCGGGACTACGAACACCGGGGAGCTGTTTTTT. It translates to CASSAGTTNTGELFF. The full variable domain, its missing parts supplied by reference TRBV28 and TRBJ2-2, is DVKVTQSSRYLVKRTGEKVFLECVQDMDHENMFWYRQDPGLGLRLIYFSYDVKMKEKGDIPEGYSVSREKKERFSLILESASTNQTSMYLCASSAGTTNTGELFFGEGSRLTVL.

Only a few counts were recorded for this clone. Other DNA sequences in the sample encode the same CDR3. The CDR3 bases are TGCGCCAGCAGCCAAGATTGGGCTAGCGGAAGCACAGATACGCAGTATTTT. Amino acids: CASSQDWASGSTDTQYF. The chain carries TRBV4-1 and TRBJ2-3, with TRBD2 identical over 7 bases. This CDR3 has 17 amino acids. V shed 0 bases and J 0 bases; nucleotides not matched to a gene: 6. CDR1 and CDR2 (germline): MGHRA, YSYEKL.

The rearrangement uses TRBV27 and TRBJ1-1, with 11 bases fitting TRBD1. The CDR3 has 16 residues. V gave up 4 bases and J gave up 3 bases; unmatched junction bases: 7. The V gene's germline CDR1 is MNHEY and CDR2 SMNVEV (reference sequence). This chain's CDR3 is CASSSRPGQGDTEAFF. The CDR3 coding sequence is TGTGCCAGCAGTTCCAGGCCGGGACAGGGGGACACTGAAGCTTTCTTT.

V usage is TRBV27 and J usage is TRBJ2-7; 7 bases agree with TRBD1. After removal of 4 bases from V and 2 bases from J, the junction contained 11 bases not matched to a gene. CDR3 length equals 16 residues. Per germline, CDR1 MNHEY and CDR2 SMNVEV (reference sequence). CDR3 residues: CASSWGLGRGTYEQYF. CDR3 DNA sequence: TGTGCCAGCAGTTGGGGGTTGGGCAGGGGGACCTACGAGCAGTACTTC.

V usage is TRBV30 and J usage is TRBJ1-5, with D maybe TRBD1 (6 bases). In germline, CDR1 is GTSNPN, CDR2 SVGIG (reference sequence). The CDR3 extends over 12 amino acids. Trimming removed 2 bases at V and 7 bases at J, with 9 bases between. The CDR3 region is CAWSRRGQPQHF. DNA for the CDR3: TGTGCCTGGAGTCGCAGGGGCCAGCCCCAGCATTTT.

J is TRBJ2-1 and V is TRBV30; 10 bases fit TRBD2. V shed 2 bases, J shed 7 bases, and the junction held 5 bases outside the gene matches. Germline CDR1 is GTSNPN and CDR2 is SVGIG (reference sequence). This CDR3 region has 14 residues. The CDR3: CAWSLVAGGNEQFF. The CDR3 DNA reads TGTGCCTGGAGTTTGGTAGCGGGAGGTAATGAGCAGTTCTTC.

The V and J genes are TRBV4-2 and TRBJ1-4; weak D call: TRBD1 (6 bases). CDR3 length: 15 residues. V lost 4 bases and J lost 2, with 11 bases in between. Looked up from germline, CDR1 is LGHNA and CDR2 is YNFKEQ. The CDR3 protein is CASSLAGATNEKLFF. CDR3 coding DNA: TGTGCCAGCAGCCTCGCGGGGGCTACTAATGAAAAACTGTTTTTT.

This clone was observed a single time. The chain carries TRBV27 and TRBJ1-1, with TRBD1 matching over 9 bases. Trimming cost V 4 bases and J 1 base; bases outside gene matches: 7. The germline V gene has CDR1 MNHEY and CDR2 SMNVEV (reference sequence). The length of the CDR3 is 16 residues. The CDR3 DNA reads TGTGCCAGCAGTTCAGGGACAGGGAGGAGGAACACTGAAGCTTTCTTT. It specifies CASSSGTGRRNTEAFF.

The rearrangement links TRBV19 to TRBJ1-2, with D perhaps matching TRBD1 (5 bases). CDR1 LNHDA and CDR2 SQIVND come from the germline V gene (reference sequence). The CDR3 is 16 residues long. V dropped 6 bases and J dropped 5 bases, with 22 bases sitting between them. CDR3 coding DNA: TGTGCCAGTAGCCACCCTTCGGGGGAACTACCTTATGGCTACACCTTC. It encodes CASSHPSGELPYGYTF. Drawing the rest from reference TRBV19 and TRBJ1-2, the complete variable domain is DGGITQSPKYLFRKEGQNVTLSCEQNLNHDAMYWYRQDPGQGLRLIYYSQIVNDFQKGDIAEGYSVSREKKESFPLTVTSAQKNPTAFYLCASSHPSGELPYGYTFGSGTRLTVV.

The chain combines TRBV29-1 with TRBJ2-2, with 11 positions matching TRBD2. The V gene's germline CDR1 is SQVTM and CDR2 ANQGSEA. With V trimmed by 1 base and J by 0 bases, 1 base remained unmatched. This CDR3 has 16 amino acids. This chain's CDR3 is CSVEGTSGSNTGELFF. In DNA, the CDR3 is TGCAGCGTTGAAGGGACTAGCGGGTCGAACACCGGGGAGCTGTTTTTT.

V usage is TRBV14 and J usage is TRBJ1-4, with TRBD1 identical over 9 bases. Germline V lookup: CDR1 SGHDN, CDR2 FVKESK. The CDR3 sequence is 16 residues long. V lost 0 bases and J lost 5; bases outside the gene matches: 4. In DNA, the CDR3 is TGTGCCAGCAGCCAAGAACCGGGACAGGGCAATGAAAAACTGTTTTTT. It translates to CASSQEPGQGNEKLFF.

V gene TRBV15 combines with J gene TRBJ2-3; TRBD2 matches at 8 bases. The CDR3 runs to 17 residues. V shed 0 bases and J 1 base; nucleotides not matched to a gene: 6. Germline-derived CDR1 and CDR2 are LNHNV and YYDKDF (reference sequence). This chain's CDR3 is CATSRDRSGGRTDTQYF. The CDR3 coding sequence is TGTGCCACCAGCAGAGATAGGAGCGGGGGCCGCACAGATACGCAGTATTTT.

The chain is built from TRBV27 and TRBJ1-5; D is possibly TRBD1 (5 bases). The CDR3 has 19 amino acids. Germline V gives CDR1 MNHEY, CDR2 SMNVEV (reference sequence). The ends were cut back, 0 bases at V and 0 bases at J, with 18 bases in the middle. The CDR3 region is CASSLSGQGSRYSNQPQHF. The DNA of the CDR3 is TGTGCCAGCAGTTTATCGGGGCAGGGCTCCCGGTATAGCAATCAGCCCCAGCATTTT.

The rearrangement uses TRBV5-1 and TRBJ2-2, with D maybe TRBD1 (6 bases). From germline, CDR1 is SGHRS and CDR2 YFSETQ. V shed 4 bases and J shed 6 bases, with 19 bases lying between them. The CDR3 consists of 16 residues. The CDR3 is CASSLQGRGEAGELFF. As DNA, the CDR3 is TGCGCCAGCAGCCTACAGGGACGAGGGGAAGCCGGGGAGCTGTTTTTT.

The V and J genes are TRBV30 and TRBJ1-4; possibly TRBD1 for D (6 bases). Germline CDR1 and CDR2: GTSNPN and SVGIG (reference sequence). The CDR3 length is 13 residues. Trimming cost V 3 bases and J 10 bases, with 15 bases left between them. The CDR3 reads CAWSPDRSGKLFF. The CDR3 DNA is TGTGCCTGGAGCCCCGACAGGAGCGGAAAACTGTTTTTT. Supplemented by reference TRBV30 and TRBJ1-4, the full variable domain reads SQTIHQWPATLVQPVGSPLSLECTVEGTSNPNLYWYRQAAGRGLQLLFYSVGIGQISSEVPQNLSASRPQDRQFILSSKKLLLSDSGFYLCAWSPDRSGKLFFGSGTQLSVL.

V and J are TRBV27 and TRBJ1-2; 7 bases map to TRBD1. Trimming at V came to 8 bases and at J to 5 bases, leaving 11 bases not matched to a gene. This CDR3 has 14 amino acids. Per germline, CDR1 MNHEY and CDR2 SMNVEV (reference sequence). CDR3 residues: CASASQGTEYGYTF. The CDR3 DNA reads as TGTGCCAGCGCTTCCCAAGGGACAGAATATGGCTACACCTTC.

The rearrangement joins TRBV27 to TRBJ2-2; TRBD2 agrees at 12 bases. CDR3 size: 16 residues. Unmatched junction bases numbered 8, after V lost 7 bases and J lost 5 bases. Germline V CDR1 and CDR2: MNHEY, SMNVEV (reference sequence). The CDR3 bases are TGTGCCAGCACCCAGACTAGCGGGGGAGGGACCGGGGAGCTGTTTTTT. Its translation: CASTQTSGGGTGELFF.

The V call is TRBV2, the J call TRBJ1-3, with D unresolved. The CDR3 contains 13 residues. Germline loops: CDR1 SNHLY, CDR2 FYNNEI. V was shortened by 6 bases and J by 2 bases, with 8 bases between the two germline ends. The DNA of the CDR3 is TGTGCCAGCAGCGGACTGCCTGGAAACACCATATATTTT. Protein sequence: CASSGLPGNTIYF.

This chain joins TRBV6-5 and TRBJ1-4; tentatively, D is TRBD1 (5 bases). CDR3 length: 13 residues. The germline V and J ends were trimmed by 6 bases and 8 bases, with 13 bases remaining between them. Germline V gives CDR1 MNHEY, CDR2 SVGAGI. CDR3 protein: CASSPGFGEKLFF. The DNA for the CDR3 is TGTGCCAGCAGCCCAGGGTTTGGGGAAAAACTGTTTTTT.